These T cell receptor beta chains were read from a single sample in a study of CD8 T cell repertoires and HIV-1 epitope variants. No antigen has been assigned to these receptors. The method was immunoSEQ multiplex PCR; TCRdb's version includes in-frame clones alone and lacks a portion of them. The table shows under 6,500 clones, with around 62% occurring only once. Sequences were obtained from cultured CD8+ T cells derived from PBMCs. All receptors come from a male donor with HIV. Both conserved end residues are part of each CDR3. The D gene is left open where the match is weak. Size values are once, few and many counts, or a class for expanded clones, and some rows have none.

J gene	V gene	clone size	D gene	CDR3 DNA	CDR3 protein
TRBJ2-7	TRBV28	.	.	TGTGCCAGCAGTTGGATAGACAGTCCCTACGAGCAGTACTTC	CASSWIDSPYEQYF
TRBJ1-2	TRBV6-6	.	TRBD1	TGTGCCAGCAGACCCACTACAGGGGGCGGATCTGGTGGCTACACCTTC	CASRPTTGGGSGGYTF
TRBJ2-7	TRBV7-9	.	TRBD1	TGTGCCAGCAGCCCCGGGACAGGGTATAATTACGAGCAGTACTTC	CASSPGTGYNYEQYF
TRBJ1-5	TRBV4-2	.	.	TGTGCCAGCAGCCAAGAGAGGGATCAGCCCCAGCATTTT	CASSQERDQPQHF
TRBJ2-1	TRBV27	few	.	TGTGCCAGCGGGATTGATCGAAGCTCCTACAATGAGCAGTTCTTC	CASGIDRSSYNEQFF
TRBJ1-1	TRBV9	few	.	TGTGCCAGCAGCGCGGGGGTAGGGGTCACTGAAGCTTTCTTT	CASSAGVGVTEAFF
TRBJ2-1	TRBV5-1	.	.	TGCGCCAGCAGGACCACAGGGACTAACAATGAGCAGTTCTTC	CASRTTGTNNEQFF
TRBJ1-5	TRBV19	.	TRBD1	TGTGCCAGTAGTATCGGGACAGCCGATCAGCCCCAGCATTTT	CASSIGTADQPQHF
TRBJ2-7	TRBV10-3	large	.	TGTGCCACCCTAGGGGACTCTACTTACGAGCAGTACTTC	CATLGDSTYEQYF
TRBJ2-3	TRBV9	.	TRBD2	TGTGCCAGCAGCCCTCAAGCGGGGGGGTTCACAGATACGCAGTATTTT	CASSPQAGGFTDTQYF
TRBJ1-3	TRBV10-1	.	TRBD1	TGCGCCAGCAGTGATCGGGGGACAGAATACCCAGGGGCTGGAAACACCATATATTTT	CASSDRGTEYPGAGNTIYF
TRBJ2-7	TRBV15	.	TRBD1	TGTGCCACCAGCAGGGGGGACAGCTCCTACGAGCAGTACTTC	CATSRGDSSYEQYF
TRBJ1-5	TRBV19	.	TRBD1	TGTGCCAGTAGTATATGGACAGGGGGAATCAATCAGCCCCAGCATTTT	CASSIWTGGINQPQHF
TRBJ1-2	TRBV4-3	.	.	TGCGCCAGCAGCCAAGATGAAATAGACCCCGGAGGGAACTATGGCTACACCTTC	CASSQDEIDPGGNYGYTF
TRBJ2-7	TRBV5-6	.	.	TGTGCCAGCAGCTTGGGGGTTGGGTTCTCCTACGAGCAGTACTTC	CASSLGVGFSYEQYF
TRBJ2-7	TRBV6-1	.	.	TGTGCCAGCAGTGAACAGGGGCCCCCCTACGAGCAGTACTTC	CASSEQGPPYEQYF
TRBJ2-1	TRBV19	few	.	TGTGCCAGTAGTATAGTGTTCCATGAGCAGTTCTTC	CASSIVFHEQFF
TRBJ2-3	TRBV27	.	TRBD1	TGTGCCAGCACCATGACAGGGTTACTCACAGATACGCAGTATTTT	CASTMTGLLTDTQYF
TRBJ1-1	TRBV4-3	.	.	TGCGCCAGCAGCCAAGATTGGGGCCTCGGAGAAGCTTTCTTT	CASSQDWGLGEAFF
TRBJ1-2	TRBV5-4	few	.	TGTGCCAGCAGCGAGACGGGGTCTAACTATGGCTACACCTTC	CASSETGSNYGYTF
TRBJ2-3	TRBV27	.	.	TGTGCCAGCAGTTTAGAGGAGGCGGACACAGATACGCAGTATTTT	CASSLEEADTDTQYF
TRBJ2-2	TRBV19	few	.	TGTGCCAGTAGTATAGATCTTCGTGGGAACACCGGGGAGCTGTTTTTT	CASSIDLRGNTGELFF
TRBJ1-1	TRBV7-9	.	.	TGTGCCAGCAGCTTAGACGAGGGGGTAGCTTTCTTT	CASSLDEGVAFF
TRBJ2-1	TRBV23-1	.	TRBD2	TGCGCCAGCACCTGGGCTCGACTAGCGGGAGGGCCGGTAGAGTTCTTC	CASTWARLAGGPVEFF
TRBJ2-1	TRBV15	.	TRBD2	TGTGCCACCAGCAGAGATCAGCTAGCGGGCCTGTCCTACAATGAGCAGTTCTTC	CATSRDQLAGLSYNEQFF